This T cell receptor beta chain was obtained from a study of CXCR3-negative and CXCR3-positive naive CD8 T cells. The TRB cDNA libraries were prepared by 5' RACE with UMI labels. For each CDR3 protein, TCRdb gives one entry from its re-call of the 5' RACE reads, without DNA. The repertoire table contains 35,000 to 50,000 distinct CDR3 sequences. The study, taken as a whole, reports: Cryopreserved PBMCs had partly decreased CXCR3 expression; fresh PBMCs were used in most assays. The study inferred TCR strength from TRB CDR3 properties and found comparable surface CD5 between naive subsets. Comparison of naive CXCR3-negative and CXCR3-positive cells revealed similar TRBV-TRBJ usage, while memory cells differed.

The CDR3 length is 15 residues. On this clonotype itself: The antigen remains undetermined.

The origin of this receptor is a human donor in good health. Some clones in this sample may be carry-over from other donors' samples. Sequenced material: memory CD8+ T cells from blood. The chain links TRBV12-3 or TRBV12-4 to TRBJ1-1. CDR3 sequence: CASSVQTRMNTEAFF.